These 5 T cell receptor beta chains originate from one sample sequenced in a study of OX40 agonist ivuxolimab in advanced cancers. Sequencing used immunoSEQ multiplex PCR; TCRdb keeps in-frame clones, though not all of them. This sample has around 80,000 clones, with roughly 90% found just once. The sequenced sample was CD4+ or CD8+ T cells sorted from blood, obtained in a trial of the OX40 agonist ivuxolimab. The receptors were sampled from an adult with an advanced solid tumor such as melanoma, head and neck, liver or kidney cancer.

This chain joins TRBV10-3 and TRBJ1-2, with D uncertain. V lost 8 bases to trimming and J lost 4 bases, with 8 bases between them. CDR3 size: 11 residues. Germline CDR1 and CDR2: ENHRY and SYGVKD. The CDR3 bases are TGTGCCATCCGTATCGGCTATGGCTACACCTTC. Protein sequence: CAIRIGYGYTF.

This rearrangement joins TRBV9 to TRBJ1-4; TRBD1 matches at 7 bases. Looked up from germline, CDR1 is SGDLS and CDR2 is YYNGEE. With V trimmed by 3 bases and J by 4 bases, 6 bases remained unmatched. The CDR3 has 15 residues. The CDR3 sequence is CASSGPGQYNEKLFF. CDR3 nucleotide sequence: TGTGCCAGCAGCGGGCCGGGACAGTATAATGAAAAACTGTTTTTT.

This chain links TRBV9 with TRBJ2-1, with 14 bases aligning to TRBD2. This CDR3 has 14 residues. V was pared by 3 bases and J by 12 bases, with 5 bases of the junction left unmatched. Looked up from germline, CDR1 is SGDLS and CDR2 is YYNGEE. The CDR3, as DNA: TGTGCCAGCAGCGCGACTAGCGGGGGGGTAATGCAGTTCTTC. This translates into CASSATSGGVMQFF.

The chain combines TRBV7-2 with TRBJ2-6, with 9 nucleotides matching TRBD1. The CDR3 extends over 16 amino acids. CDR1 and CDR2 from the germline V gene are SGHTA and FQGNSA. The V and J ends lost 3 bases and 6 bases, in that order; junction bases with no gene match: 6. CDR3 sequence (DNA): TGTGCCAGCAGCTTGATGGACAGGGGAACGGCCAACGTCCTGACTTTC. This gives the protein CASSLMDRGTANVLTF.

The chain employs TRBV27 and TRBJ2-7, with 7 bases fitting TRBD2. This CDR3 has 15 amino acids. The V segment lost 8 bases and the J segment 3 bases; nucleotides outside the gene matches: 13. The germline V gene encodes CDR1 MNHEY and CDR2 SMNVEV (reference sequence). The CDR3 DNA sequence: TGTGCCAGCTCAATGACCGGGGAGGGATTCTACGAGCAGTACTTC. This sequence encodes CASSMTGEGFYEQYF.